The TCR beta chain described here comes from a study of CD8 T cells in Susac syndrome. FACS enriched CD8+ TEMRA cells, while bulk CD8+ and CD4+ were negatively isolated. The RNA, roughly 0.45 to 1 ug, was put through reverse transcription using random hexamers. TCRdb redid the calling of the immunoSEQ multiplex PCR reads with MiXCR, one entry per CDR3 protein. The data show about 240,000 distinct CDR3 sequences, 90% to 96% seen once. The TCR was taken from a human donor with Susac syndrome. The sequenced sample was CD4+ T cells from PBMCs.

The chain's CDR3 is CASSLAGTDGANVLTF. CDR3 sequence (DNA): TGTGCCAGCAGTTTGGCCGGGACTGACGGGGCCAACGTCCTGACTTTC. The chain joins TRBV28 to TRBJ2-6; D is possibly TRBD2 (6 bases). The V gene's germline CDR1 is MDHEN and CDR2 SYDVKM. The V and J ends lost 3 bases and 4 bases respectively, with 13 bases between them. The CDR3 runs 16 residues.